This T cell receptor (beta chain) stems from a study of blood T cell repertoires in COVID-19. Generated by immunoSEQ multiplex PCR, the TCRdb table keeps only in-frame clones and is missing some. The data contain some 510,000 clones, 88% of them singletons. CDR1 is SGHRS and CDR2 is YFSETQ in the germline V gene. CDR3 length: 15 amino acids. V was pared by 1 base and J by 0 bases, with 7 bases between. All enrollees were about 18 to 100 years old and from some 24 US areas. The study assigned cohorts using participant-reported clinical history. The study counted Cohort 3 donors as recovered given two negative PCRs, clearance, or symptom resolution.

The source material was PBMCs or T cells enriched from blood (not recorded which). This TCR derives from a woman in her thirties or forties who had recovered from COVID-19. J is TRBJ1-4 and V is TRBV5-1, with unresolved D. This chain's CDR3 is CASSLRTATNEKLFF. The CDR3 DNA follows: TGCGCCAGCAGCTTGAGAACTGCAACTAATGAAAAACTGTTTTTT.